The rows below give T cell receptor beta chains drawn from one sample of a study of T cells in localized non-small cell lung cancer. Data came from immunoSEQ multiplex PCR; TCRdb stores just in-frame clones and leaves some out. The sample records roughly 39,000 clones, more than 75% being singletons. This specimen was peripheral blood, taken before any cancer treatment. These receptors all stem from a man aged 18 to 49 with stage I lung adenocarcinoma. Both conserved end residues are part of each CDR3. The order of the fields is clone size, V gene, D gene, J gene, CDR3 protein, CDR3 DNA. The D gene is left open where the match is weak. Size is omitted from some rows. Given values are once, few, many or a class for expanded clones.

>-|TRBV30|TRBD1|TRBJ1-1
CAWSAPLGQRVREAFF
TGTGCCTGGAGTGCCCCCCTGGGACAGCGGGTTCGAGAAGCTTTCTTT
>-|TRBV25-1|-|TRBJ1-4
CASSGTKAGTHNEKLFF
TGTGCCAGCAGTGGGACAAAAGCCGGGACACATAATGAAAAACTGTTTTTT
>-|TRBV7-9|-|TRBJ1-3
CASSLSNTIYF
TGTGCCAGCAGCTTAAGTAACACCATATATTTT
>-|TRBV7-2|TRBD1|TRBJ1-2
CASSSTPYTGDGYTF
TGTGCCAGCAGCTCGACACCCTATACAGGGGATGGCTACACCTTC
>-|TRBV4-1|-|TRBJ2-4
CASSHQGQRASSSKNIQYF
TGCGCCAGCAGCCACCAAGGGCAGCGAGCCTCATCTTCCAAAAACATTCAGTACTTC
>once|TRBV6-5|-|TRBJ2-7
CASSYSTQGGREQYF
TGTGCCAGCAGTTACTCGACACAGGGGGGGCGGGAGCAGTACTTC
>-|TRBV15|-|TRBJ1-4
CATSGFSNEKLFF
TGTGCCACCAGCGGGTTCAGTAATGAAAAACTGTTTTTT
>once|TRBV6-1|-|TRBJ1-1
CACKRPGNTEAFF
TGTGCCTGTAAAAGGCCCGGGAACACTGAAGCTTTCTTT
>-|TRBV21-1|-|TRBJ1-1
CASSTENTEAFF
TGTGCCAGCAGCACCGAAAACACTGAAGCTTTCTTT
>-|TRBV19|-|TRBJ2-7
CASSAARDGSYEQYF
TGTGCCAGTAGTGCTGCCAGGGATGGCTCCTACGAGCAGTACTTC
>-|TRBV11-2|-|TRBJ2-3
CASSLSLSTDTQYF
TGTGCCAGCAGCTTAAGCCTCAGCACAGATACGCAGTATTTT
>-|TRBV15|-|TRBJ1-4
CATSRGRNEKLFF
TGTGCCACCAGCAGAGGCAGGAATGAAAAACTGTTTTTT
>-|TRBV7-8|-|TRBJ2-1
CASRLGDGHNEQFF
TGTGCCAGCAGATTAGGGGACGGACACAATGAGCAGTTCTTC
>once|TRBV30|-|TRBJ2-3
CAWSPGWADTQYF
TGTGCCTGGAGCCCAGGCTGGGCAGATACGCAGTATTTT
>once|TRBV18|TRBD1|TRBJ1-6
CASSPDRVNSPLHF
TGTGCCAGCTCACCGGACAGGGTGAATTCACCCCTCCACTTT
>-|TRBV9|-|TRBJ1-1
CASSVVSAYTEAFF
TGTGCCAGCAGCGTAGTATCGGCTTACACTGAAGCTTTCTTT
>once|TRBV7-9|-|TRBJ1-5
CASGGEFRDQPQHF
TGTGCCAGCGGGGGGGAATTCCGAGATCAGCCCCAGCATTTT
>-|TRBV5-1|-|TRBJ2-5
CASSLGPQETQYF
TGCGCCAGCAGCTTGGGGCCCCAAGAGACCCAGTACTTC
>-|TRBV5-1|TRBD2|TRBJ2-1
CASSLRPGLAGGSSYNEQFF
TGCGCCAGCAGCTTGAGGCCGGGACTAGCGGGGGGCTCCTCCTACAATGAGCAGTTCTTC
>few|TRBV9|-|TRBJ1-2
CASSVDSSVSYGYTF
TGTGCCAGCAGCGTAGACAGTAGTGTTAGCTATGGCTACACCTTC
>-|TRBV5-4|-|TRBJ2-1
CASTKTYANNEQFF
TGTGCCAGCACCAAGACTTACGCAAACAATGAGCAGTTCTTC
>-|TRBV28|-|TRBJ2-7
CASSPGTAGYSYEQYF
TGTGCCAGCAGCCCTGGGACAGCGGGTTACTCCTACGAGCAGTACTTC
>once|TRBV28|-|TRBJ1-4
CASSSPLPGEKLFF
TGTGCCAGCAGTTCCCCCCTGCCGGGCGAAAAACTGTTTTTT
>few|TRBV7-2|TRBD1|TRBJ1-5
CASSLTTGGQPQHF
TGTGCCAGCAGCTTAACTACAGGGGGACAGCCCCAGCATTTT
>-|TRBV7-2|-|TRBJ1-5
CASSLQVGNQPQHF
TGTGCCAGCAGCTTACAGGTGGGGAATCAGCCCCAGCATTTT
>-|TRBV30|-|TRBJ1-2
CAWSLTSRLGGYTF
TGTGCCTGGAGCCTGACGTCCCGATTAGGCGGCTACACCTTC
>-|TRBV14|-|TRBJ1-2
CASSPFPGAGYTF
TGTGCCAGCAGCCCCTTTCCGGGAGCCGGCTACACCTTC
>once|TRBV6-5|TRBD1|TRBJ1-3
CASSAPTGSGNTIYF
TGTGCCAGCAGTGCCCCGACAGGGTCTGGAAACACCATATATTTT
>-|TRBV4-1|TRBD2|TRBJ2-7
CASSFGPGGDSYEQYF
TGCGCCAGCAGTTTCGGTCCGGGGGGAGACTCCTACGAGCAGTACTTC
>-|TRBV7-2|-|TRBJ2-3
CASSLTQSTDTQYF
TGTGCCAGCAGCTTAACACAAAGCACAGATACGCAGTATTTT
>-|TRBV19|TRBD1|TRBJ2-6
CASTRDSSGANVLTF
TGTGCCAGTACCCGGGACAGCTCTGGGGCCAACGTCCTGACTTTC
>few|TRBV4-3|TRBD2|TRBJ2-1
CASSQERGVYNEQFF
TGCGCCAGCAGCCAAGAGCGGGGGGTATACAATGAGCAGTTCTTC
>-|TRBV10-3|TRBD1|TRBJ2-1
CAIEGQTNEQFF
TGTGCCATCGAGGGACAGACCAATGAGCAGTTCTTC
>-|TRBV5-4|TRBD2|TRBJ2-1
CASSLTLLAGGGYNEQFF
TGTGCCAGCAGCTTAACCCTCCTAGCGGGGGGGGGTTACAATGAGCAGTTCTTC
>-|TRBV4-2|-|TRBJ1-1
CASSAGMNTEAFF
TGTGCCAGCAGCGCGGGGATGAACACTGAAGCTTTCTTT
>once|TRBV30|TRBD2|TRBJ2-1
CAWSPVLAGGLEQFF
TGTGCCTGGAGTCCTGTACTAGCGGGGGGCCTTGAGCAGTTCTTC
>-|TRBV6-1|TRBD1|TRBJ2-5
CASSVRQGGQETQYF
TGTGCCAGCAGTGTTAGACAGGGGGGGCAAGAGACCCAGTACTTC
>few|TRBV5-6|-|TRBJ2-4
CASSWGTVGRTKNIQYF
TGTGCCAGCAGCTGGGGCACTGTGGGGAGAACCAAAAACATTCAGTACTTC
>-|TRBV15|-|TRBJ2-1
CATSLTLAYNEQFF
TGTGCCACCAGCCTGACTCTGGCCTACAATGAGCAGTTCTTC
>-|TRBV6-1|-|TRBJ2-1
CASSDTGVAYNEQFF
TGTGCCAGCAGTGATACGGGGGTGGCCTACAATGAGCAGTTCTTC
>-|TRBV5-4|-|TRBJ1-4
CASSLGRGEKLFF
TGTGCCAGCAGCTTGGGACGAGGTGAAAAACTGTTTTTT
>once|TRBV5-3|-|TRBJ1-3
CARSVRQAYSGNTIYF
TGTGCCAGAAGCGTCCGACAGGCGTACTCTGGAAACACCATATATTTT
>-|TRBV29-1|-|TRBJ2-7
CSVQPVQGHEQYF
TGCAGCGTTCAACCGGTACAGGGCCACGAGCAGTACTTC
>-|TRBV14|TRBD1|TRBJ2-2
CASSKRTGGTGELFF
TGTGCCAGCAGCAAGCGGACAGGGGGGACCGGGGAGCTGTTTTTT
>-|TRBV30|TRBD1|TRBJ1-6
CAWRWTGLASPLHF
TGTGCCTGGAGATGGACAGGTTTAGCATCACCCCTCCACTTT
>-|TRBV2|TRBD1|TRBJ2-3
CASRTGEYTDTQYF
TGTGCCAGCAGGACAGGGGAGTATACAGATACGCAGTATTTT
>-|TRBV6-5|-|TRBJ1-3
CASSYGEDSGNTIYF
TGTGCCAGCAGTTACGGGGAAGACTCTGGAAACACCATATATTTT
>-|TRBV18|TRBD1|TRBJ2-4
CASSPLGQGENIQYF
TGTGCCAGCTCACCCCTGGGACAGGGGGAAAACATTCAGTACTTC
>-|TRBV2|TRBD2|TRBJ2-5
CASAGLAGGTQYF
TGTGCCAGCGCGGGACTAGCGGGGGGGACCCAGTACTTC
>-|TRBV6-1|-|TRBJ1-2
CASRDSHYGYTF
TGTGCCAGCAGGGACAGCCACTATGGCTACACCTTC
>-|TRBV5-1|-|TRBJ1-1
CASSFSGTNTEAFF
TGCGCCAGCAGCTTCTCTGGGACGAACACTGAAGCTTTCTTT
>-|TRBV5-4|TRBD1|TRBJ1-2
CASSLARTGHGYTF
TGTGCCAGCAGCTTGGCCAGGACAGGACATGGCTACACCTTC
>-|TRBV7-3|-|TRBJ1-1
CASSLVHRRNTEAFF
TGTGCCAGCAGCTTAGTGCACAGGAGGAACACTGAAGCTTTCTTT